This T cell receptor (beta chain) was sequenced during a study of blood T cell repertoires in COVID-19. In the study overall: Sites in the United States, Italy and Spain provided acute and convalescent COVID-19 samples. PBMCs, B-cell-depleted T cells, or T cells provided the cDNA or gDNA that made up the material.

Original data processing: From reference gene primer amplification, estimates of nucleated cell counts were derived. Clones were read by immunoSEQ multiplex PCR, and TCRdb kept only the in-frame ones, dropping some. V and J calls and clone size are given by that table; D and trimming were obtained from the DNA. The sample has over 110,000 clones; around 88% are singletons. Per germline, CDR1 LGHNA and CDR2 YNFKEQ. Trimming cost V 4 bases and J 0 bases, with 15 bases left between them. CDR3 length: 16 residues. Material: peripheral blood. This sequence originates from a human donor in a cohort sampled during active COVID-19. The chain recombines TRBV4-2 with TRBJ1-2; D is unresolved. The CDR3 is CASSLQGGESNYGYTF. CDR3 in DNA: TGTGCCAGCAGCCTTCAAGGTGGAGAGTCTAACTATGGCTACACCTTC.